Shown below are 19 T cell receptor beta chains from a single sample sequenced in a study of beta chain features in type 1 diabetes. Reverse transcribing all isolated RNA meant expressed TCRB transcripts were sequenced. Data came from immunoSEQ multiplex PCR; TCRdb stores just in-frame clones and leaves some out. The table includes approximately 330,000 clones, more than 9.5% detected once. Sequenced material: naive CD4+ T cells from blood. The source is a woman aged 30 to 39 in good health.

The rearrangement joins TRBV7-9 to TRBJ1-1, with 7 nucleotides matching TRBD1. Germline V gives CDR1 SEHNR, CDR2 FQNEAQ (reference sequence). V shed 4 bases and J 3 bases; nucleotides not matched to a gene: 5. This CDR3 contains 14 residues. The CDR3 sequence is CASSSQGGDTEAFF. DNA for the CDR3: TGTGCCAGCAGCTCTCAGGGGGGTGACACTGAAGCTTTCTTT.

This clone came up a few times. CDR3 DNA sequence: TGTGCCACCAGCAGAGATCCTTCTGGGGCCAACGTCCTGACTTTC. Translated, it gives CATSRDPSGANVLTF. The chain joins TRBV15 to TRBJ2-6; D is unresolved. The V and J ends lost 0 bases and 1 base respectively, with 4 bases between them. Germline assignment: CDR1 LNHNV and CDR2 YYDKDF (reference sequence). The CDR3 is made up of 15 amino acids.

V is TRBV18 and J is TRBJ2-1, with TRBD2 identical over 14 bases. From germline, CDR1 is KGHSH and CDR2 LQKENI. V lost 3 bases to trimming and J lost 9 bases; unmatched junction nucleotides: 4. This CDR3 has 15 amino acids. CDR3 region: CASSPGLAGELEQFF. The CDR3 bases are TGTGCCAGCTCACCGGGACTAGCGGGAGAGCTTGAGCAGTTCTTC.

Only a few counts were recorded for this clone. The chain couples TRBV29-1 to TRBJ2-1; D is unclear. Germline V CDR1 and CDR2: SQVTM, ANQGSEA. Trimming shortened V by 6 bases and J by 3 bases, and 18 bases separated the two germline ends. The CDR3 spans 15 residues. CDR3 DNA: TGCAGCGTCCTACCACGAAAGAGGAACTACAATGAGCAGTTCTTC. It codes for CSVLPRKRNYNEQFF.

The chain employs TRBV9 and TRBJ2-2, with TRBD1 matching over 7 bases. The CDR3 has 18 amino acids. Germline V CDR1 and CDR2: SGDLS, YYNGEE. V dropped 3 bases and J dropped 0; count of bases not matched to a gene: 11. Written as DNA, the CDR3 is TGTGCCAGCAGCGCCAACGCAGAAGGACAGGCGAACACCGGGGAGCTGTTTTTT. It codes for CASSANAEGQANTGELFF.

The chain combines TRBV15 with TRBJ1-1; 8 bases agree with TRBD1. The V gene end was trimmed by 0 bases and the J gene end by 7 bases; junction bases not matched to a gene: 4. The germline V gene encodes CDR1 LNHNV and CDR2 YYDKDF (reference sequence). There are 14 residues in the CDR3. The CDR3 sequence is CATSRDYGTGEAFF. CDR3 coding DNA: TGTGCCACCAGCAGAGATTATGGGACAGGTGAAGCTTTCTTT.

This clone was observed a handful of times. The rearrangement uses TRBV5-1 and TRBJ2-1; D is unresolved. The CDR3 length is 15 residues. Germline V gene sequence: CDR1 SGHRS, CDR2 YFSETQ. V lost 3 bases, J lost 4 bases, and 14 bases lay in between. CDR3: CASSYGLKTYNEQFF. CDR3 nucleotides: TGCGCCAGCAGCTACGGTCTTAAGACTTACAATGAGCAGTTCTTC.

In its sample, this clone was seen a few times. The rearrangement links TRBV21-1 to TRBJ2-5; the D call TRBD1 from the table was never checked on the DNA. TRBJ2-7 explains the end of the DNA better; the J call may be wrong. TRBV21-1 corresponds to a pseudogene. The CDR3 loop spans 14 amino acids. In DNA, the CDR3 is TGTGCCAGCAGCAAAGGGGGGACACACTACGAGCAGTACTTC. Translation gives CASSKGGTHYEQYF.

The chain employs TRBV25-1 and TRBJ1-2, with 8 bases that match TRBD1. Losses at the gene ends were 1 base for V and 7 bases for J; bases not matched to a gene: 5. The V gene's germline CDR1 is MGHDK and CDR2 SYGVNS. The CDR3 totals 14 residues. CDR3 sequence: CASSESGQGAGYTF. In DNA, the CDR3 is TGTGCCAGCAGTGAATCCGGACAGGGCGCTGGCTACACCTTC.

The chain joins TRBV14 to TRBJ2-5; TRBD2 matches 12 bases. This CDR3 is built from 16 residues. After removal of 3 bases from V and 5 bases from J, the junction contained 7 bases not matched to a gene. Germline CDR1 SGHDN, CDR2 FVKESK. DNA of the CDR3: TGTGCCAGCAGCCACCGGACTAGCGGGGTCCGGGAGACCCAGTACTTC. Its protein product is CASSHRTSGVRETQYF.

This clone was detected only a few times. The rearrangement joins TRBV7-2 to TRBJ2-4; 10 bases map to TRBD2. Per germline, CDR1 SGHTA and CDR2 FQGNSA. After removal of 3 bases from V and 8 bases from J, the junction contained 1 base not matched to a gene. This CDR3 has 13 amino acids. CDR3: CASSFGTSDIQYF. The DNA of the CDR3 is TGTGCCAGCAGCTTTGGGACTAGCGACATTCAGTACTTC. Complete variable domain (other parts from reference TRBV7-2 and TRBJ2-4): GAGVSQSPSNKVTEKGKDVELRCDPISGHTALYWYRQSLGQGLEFLIYFQGNSAPDKSGLPSDRFSAERTGGSVSTLTIQRTQQEDSAVYLCASSFGTSDIQYFGAGTRLSVL.

The rearrangement joins TRBV2 to TRBJ2-3; D not certain. Trimming removed 7 bases from V and 0 bases from J, with 11 bases in between. This CDR3 has 14 residues. Germline CDR1 is SNHLY and CDR2 is FYNNEI. The CDR3 reads CASKPTTSTDTQYF. CDR3 in DNA: TGTGCCAGCAAACCGACGACTAGCACAGATACGCAGTATTTT.

This chain links TRBV5-1 with TRBJ2-7; 7 bases are a match to TRBD1. The J segment lost 1 base and the V segment lost 1 base, leaving 5 bases of the junction unmatched. This CDR3 comprises 15 residues. The V gene's germline CDR1 is SGHRS and CDR2 YFSETQ. DNA of the CDR3: TGCGCCAGCAGCTTGATGAGGGGGCGATCCTACGAGCAGTACTTC. Amino acids: CASSLMRGRSYEQYF.

The chain uses TRBV7-6 and TRBJ2-7; 9 bases align to TRBD2. Per the germline V gene, CDR1 is SGHVS and CDR2 is FNYEAQ. The CDR3 totals 16 residues. V was clipped by 5 bases and J by 2 bases; unmatched bases: 10. The CDR3 region is CASSPEPASGAYEQYF. Written as DNA, the CDR3 is TGTGCCAGCAGCCCCGAACCCGCTAGCGGGGCCTACGAGCAGTACTTC.

The genes are TRBV7-3 and TRBJ2-1; D gene unclear. The V gene lost 1 base and the J gene lost 7 bases, with 8 bases spanning the gap. The CDR3 length is 13 residues. Germline V CDR1 and CDR2: SGHTA, FQGTGA. CDR3 amino acids: CASSLSNSNEQFF. CDR3 DNA: TGTGCCAGCAGCTTAAGTAATTCGAATGAGCAGTTCTTC.

CDR3 bases: TGTGCCAGCAGCTTGGTATCAGATTACACCGGGGAGCTGTTTTTT. Protein product: CASSLVSDYTGELFF. The rearrangement joins TRBV5-6 to TRBJ2-2; D is uncertain. V shed 0 bases and J shed 3 bases, with 9 bases lying between them. Germline V gives CDR1 SGHDT, CDR2 YYEEEE. The CDR3 is 15 residues long.

This rearrangement joins TRBV9 to TRBJ1-5; D gene uncertain. The CDR3 is made up of 13 amino acids. Germline-derived CDR1 and CDR2 are SGDLS and YYNGEE. Between the trimmed V and J ends, which lost 3 bases and 5 bases, there was a span of 9 bases. The CDR3 DNA sequence: TGTGCCAGCAGCGAGATACCGGATCAGCCCCAGCATTTT. This encodes CASSEIPDQPQHF.

The genes are TRBV29-1 and TRBJ2-7; TRBD2 matches at 11 bases. This CDR3 region has 17 residues. CDR1 is SQVTM, CDR2 ANQGSEA, per germline. V lost 5 bases and J lost 1; bases outside the gene matches: 13. In DNA form, the CDR3 reads TGCAGCGTTCAAGTAGCGGGAGGGTCCGGAGGATCCTACGAGCAGTACTTC. Its translation is CSVQVAGGSGGSYEQYF.

The rearrangement uses TRBV19 and TRBJ2-1; maybe TRBD2 (5 bases). This CDR3 is built from 16 residues. The germline V gene has CDR1 LNHDA and CDR2 SQIVND (reference sequence). The V end lost 6 bases, the J end lost 5 bases, and 20 bases lay between the germline ends. CDR3 DNA: TGTGCCAGTAGCATCCCTACCTCCCGGGATCACAATGAGCAGTTCTTC. Its protein product is CASSIPTSRDHNEQFF.